The text below deals with one TCR beta chain. The data were taken from a study of blood T cell repertoires in COVID-19. Study context: The United States, Italy and Spain were the sources of the acute and convalescent COVID-19 samples.

TCRdb's table, derived via immunoSEQ multiplex PCR, lists solely in-frame clones and lacks some. The sample yields 150,000 to 200,000 clones, around 85% seen once. Deletions cut 1 base from V and 0 bases from J, with 9 bases between. The CDR3 covers 15 residues. From germline, CDR1 is SGHVS and CDR2 FQNEAQ. The chain has TRBV7-8 and TRBJ1-2; D ambiguous. The source is a man aged 55 to 70 with acute or convalescent COVID-19. Sample: peripheral blood. The CDR3 protein is CASSLGGSTNYGYTF. CDR3 bases: TGTGCCAGCAGCTTAGGCGGCAGCACTAACTATGGCTACACCTTC.